This T cell receptor beta chain came from a study of cytomegalovirus exposure and HLA in healthy donors. Study at large: In a later analysis, the 130 or so validation repertoires were reported to have used the same platform as the roughly 730 first-cohort repertoires. General observations from the study: The investigators catalogued 164 TCR beta chains as cytomegalovirus-associated. High specificity and sensitivity for cytomegalovirus status were reported for the classifier.

On this clone itself: The target antigen is unknown.

CDR1 is SEHNR and CDR2 is FQNEAQ in the germline V gene (reference sequence). V gave up 0 bases and J gave up 5 bases; unmatched junction bases: 7. The CDR3 runs to 17 residues. Generated by immunoSEQ multiplex PCR, the TCRdb table keeps only in-frame clones and is missing some. This sample yields 150,000 to 200,000 clones, of which approximately 88% are seen a single time; more than 6.5% belongs to the top ten. While the first cohort had around 700 subjects, the donors belonged to the separate validation cohort of about 120 subjects. The sequencing input was PBMCs. The V gene is TRBV7-9, the J gene TRBJ1-4, with 9 nucleotides matching TRBD1. The clonotype comes from a man aged 18 to 35 in good health and CMV-seropositive. CDR3 DNA sequence: TGTGCCAGCAGCTTAGCGACCTCCGGGACAGGGAATGAAAAACTGTTTTTT. It codes for CASSLATSGTGNEKLFF.